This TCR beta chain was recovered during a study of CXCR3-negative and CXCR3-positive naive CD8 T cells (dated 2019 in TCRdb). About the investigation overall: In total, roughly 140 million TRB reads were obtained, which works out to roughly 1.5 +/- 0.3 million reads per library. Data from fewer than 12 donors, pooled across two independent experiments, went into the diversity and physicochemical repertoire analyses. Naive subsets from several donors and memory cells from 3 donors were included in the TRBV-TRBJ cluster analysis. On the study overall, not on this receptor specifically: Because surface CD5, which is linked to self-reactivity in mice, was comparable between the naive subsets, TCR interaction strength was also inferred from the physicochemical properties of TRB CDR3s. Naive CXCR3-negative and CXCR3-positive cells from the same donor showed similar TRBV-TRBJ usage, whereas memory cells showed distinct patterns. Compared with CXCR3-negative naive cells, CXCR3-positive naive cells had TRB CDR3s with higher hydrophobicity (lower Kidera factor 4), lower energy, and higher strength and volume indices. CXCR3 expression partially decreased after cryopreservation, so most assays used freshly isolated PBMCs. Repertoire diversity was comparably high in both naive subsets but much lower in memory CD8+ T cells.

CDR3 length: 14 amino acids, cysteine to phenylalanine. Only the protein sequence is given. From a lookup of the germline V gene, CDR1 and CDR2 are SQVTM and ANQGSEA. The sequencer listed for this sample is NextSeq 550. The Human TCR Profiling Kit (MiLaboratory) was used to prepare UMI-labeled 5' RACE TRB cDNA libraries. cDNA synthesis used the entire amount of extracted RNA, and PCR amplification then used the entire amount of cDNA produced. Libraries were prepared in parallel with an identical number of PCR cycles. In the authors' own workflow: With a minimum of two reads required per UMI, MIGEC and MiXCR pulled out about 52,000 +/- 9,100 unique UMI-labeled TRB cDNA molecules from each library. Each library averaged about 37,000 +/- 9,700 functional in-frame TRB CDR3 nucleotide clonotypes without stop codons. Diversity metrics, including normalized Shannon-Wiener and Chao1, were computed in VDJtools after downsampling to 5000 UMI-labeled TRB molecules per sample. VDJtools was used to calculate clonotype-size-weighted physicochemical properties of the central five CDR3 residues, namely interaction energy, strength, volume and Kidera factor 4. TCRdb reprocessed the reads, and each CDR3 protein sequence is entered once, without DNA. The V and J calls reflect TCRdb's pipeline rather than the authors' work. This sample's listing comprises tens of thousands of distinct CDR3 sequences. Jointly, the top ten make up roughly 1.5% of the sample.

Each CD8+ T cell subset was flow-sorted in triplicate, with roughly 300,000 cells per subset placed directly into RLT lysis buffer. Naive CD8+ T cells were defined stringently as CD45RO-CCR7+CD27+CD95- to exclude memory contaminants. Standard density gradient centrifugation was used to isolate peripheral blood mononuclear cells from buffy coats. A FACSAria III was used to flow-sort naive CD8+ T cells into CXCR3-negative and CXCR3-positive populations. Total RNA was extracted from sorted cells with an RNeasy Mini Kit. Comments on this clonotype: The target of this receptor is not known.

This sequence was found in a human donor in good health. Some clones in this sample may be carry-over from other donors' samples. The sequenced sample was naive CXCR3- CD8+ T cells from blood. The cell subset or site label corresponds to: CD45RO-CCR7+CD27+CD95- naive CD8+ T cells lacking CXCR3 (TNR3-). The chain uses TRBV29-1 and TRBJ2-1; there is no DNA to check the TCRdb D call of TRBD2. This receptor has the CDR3 CSVIAGPYYNEQFF.